This T cell receptor (beta chain) was retrieved from a study of beta chain features in type 1 diabetes. The entirety of the isolated RNA underwent reverse transcription, so expressed TCRB transcripts were sequenced. Measured with immunoSEQ multiplex PCR; TCRdb has only the in-frame clones, and not every one. The sample carries 360,000 or so clones, roughly a fifth recorded once. The V end was cut by 4 bases, the J end by 2 bases, with 5 bases between. Germline lookup yields CDR1 LGHNA and CDR2 YNFKEQ. This CDR3 comprises 12 residues. Study-wide results and limits: In these data, an HLA type influence on TCRB rearrangement remained unresolved.

The authors took one heparinised blood draw, averaging about 120 mL, from each donor. On this clone: Its antigen remains unidentified.

Sequencing was performed on naive CD4+ T cells from blood. The chain uses TRBV4-2 and TRBJ1-2; D gene ambiguous. The sequence was collected from a woman in her late teens or twenties in good health. This chain's CDR3 is CASSRRNYGYTF. The CDR3 region has the DNA TGTGCCAGCAGCCGGAGAAACTATGGCTACACCTTC.